This T cell receptor beta chain stems from a study of blood T cell repertoires in COVID-19. Study context: PBMCs, B-cell-depleted T cells, or T cells provided the cDNA or gDNA that made up the material.

Per the original data handling: Amplification of reference gene primers provided the estimated nucleated cell counts. The method was immunoSEQ multiplex PCR; TCRdb's version includes in-frame clones alone and lacks a portion of them. That table is the source of V, J and clone size, and D and trimming were worked out from the DNA. The table lists roughly 97,000 clones, 70% to 90% of them singletons, with roughly 21% in the top ten. The CDR3 sequence is 12 residues long. The germline V gene has CDR1 SGHTA and CDR2 FQGTGA. V gave up 4 bases and J gave up 8 bases, with 9 bases separating them. The specimen sequenced was peripheral blood. This chain connects TRBV7-3 to TRBJ2-1; D gene ambiguous. The sequence was obtained from a human donor in a cohort sampled during active COVID-19. CDR3 DNA: TGTGCCAGCAGCTCAGGTCTATATGAGCAGTTCTTC. Translated: CASSSGLYEQFF.